Shown below are 2 T cell receptor beta chains from a single sample sequenced in a study of control samples from healthy donors and cancer patients. Assay: immunoSEQ multiplex PCR; the TCRdb copy retains only in-frame clones and omits some. The sample holds around 170,000 clones, 80% to 90% seen once. Sequenced material: blood. Every receptor here comes from a woman aged 30 to 39 in good health.

The rearrangement uses TRBV6-5 and TRBJ1-1, with 7 bases identical to TRBD1. The junction had 9 bases not matched to a gene; V was cut back by 6 bases and J by 14 bases. CDR3 length equals 11 residues. Germline V gene sequence: CDR1 MNHEY, CDR2 SVGAGI. CDR3 region: CASSNDREAFF. The CDR3 DNA reads TGTGCCAGCAGCAATGACAGGGAGGCCTTCTTT.

The rearrangement uses TRBV15 and TRBJ1-1, with a weak D call TRBD1 (6 bases). Trimming removed 0 bases at V and 1 base at J, with 12 bases between. CDR3 size: 16 residues. Germline loops: CDR1 LNHNV, CDR2 YYDKDF (reference sequence). The CDR3 reads CATSRDHRGGNTEAFF. The CDR3 DNA follows: TGTGCCACCAGCAGAGATCACCGAGGGGGGAACACTGAAGCTTTCTTT.